Presented here are 32 T cell receptor beta chains from one specimen sequenced in a study of human T cells and chemical hapten exposure. The time point was: healthy volunteer bleed at 6 weeks. Total RNA was extracted from unfractionated whole blood. MiXCR was run by TCRdb on the RACE reads, yielding one entry per CDR3 protein. The data show approximately 79,000 distinct CDR3 sequences, with under 10% seen just once and about 1.4% held by the top ten. The sequencing sample was made of whole blood. These receptors all come from a male donor in good health. Some clones in this sample may be carry-over from other donors' samples.

The V call is TRBV2, the J call TRBJ2-1; the match to TRBD2 covers 10 bases. Germline V gives CDR1 SNHLY, CDR2 FYNNEI. The CDR3 runs 14 residues. Trimming cost V 8 bases and J 4 bases; bases outside gene matches: 5. The CDR3 loop reads CASERTSGYNEQFF. The CDR3 nucleotides are TGTGCCAGCGAACGGACTAGCGGATACAATGAGCAGTTCTTC.

The chain uses TRBV4-3 and TRBJ1-6; D not resolved. The CDR3 is 18 amino acids. V was trimmed by 0 bases and J by 0 bases, leaving 12 bases between them. Germline CDR1 is LGHNA and CDR2 is YSLEER. This chain's CDR3 is CASSQDLRVSSYNSPLHF. In DNA form, the CDR3 reads TGCGCCAGCAGCCAAGATCTGAGGGTCAGCTCCTATAATTCACCCCTCCACTTT.

This sequence joins TRBV5-6 and TRBJ1-5; D perhaps matches TRBD1 (6 bases). The germline CDR1 and CDR2 sequences are SGHDT and YYEEEE. V was clipped by 4 bases and J by 3 bases, with 17 bases between them. The CDR3 loop spans 16 amino acids. This CDR3 reads CASSPWGGPTNQPQHF. The CDR3 region has the DNA TGTGCCAGCAGCCCATGGGGGGGCCCGACCAATCAGCCCCAGCATTTT.

This clonotype has ten or more counts. As DNA, the CDR3 is TGCGCCAGCAGCTTGGGCAGGGGAAATCTGGACAATGAGCAGTTCTTC. Protein sequence: CASSLGRGNLDNEQFF. The J gene is TRBJ2-1, the V gene TRBV5-1, with a possible D match to TRBD1 (6 bases). Germline CDR1 is SGHRS and CDR2 is YFSETQ. V shed 0 bases and J shed 5 bases, with 15 bases lying between them. The CDR3 has 16 residues. The full variable domain, completed using reference TRBV5-1 and TRBJ2-1, is KAGVTQTPRYLIKTRGQQVTLSCSPISGHRSVSWYQQTPGQGLQFLFEYFSETQRNKGNFPGRFSGRQFSNSRSEMNVSTLELGDSALYLCASSLGRGNLDNEQFFGPGTRLTVL.

This clonotype was seen a few times. The chain couples TRBV5-1 to TRBJ1-6; D is unresolved. CDR3 length: 18 amino acids. With 4 bases removed from V and 5 bases from J, the gap between germline ends came to 22 bases. Germline V CDR1 and CDR2: SGHRS, YFSETQ. For the CDR3, the DNA is TGCGCCAGCAGCAGTACCCCAACAGTCGGACTCAATAATTCACCCCTCCACTTT. Its translation is CASSSTPTVGLNNSPLHF.

This clonotype was found a few times. J is TRBJ1-1 and V is TRBV27, with no clear D. The V gene lost 2 bases and the J gene lost 2 bases, with 9 bases spanning the gap. This CDR3 contains 14 residues. Germline CDR1 MNHEY, CDR2 SMNVEV (reference sequence). This CDR3 reads CASSLSTRNTEAFF. CDR3 DNA: TGTGCCAGCAGTTTAAGCACGAGAAACACTGAAGCTTTCTTT.

This sequence joins TRBV11-2 and TRBJ1-2; 10 bases are a match to TRBD1. Germline lookup yields CDR1 SGHAT and CDR2 FQNNGV. This CDR3 contains 17 residues. V shed 5 bases, J shed 4 bases, and the junction held 13 bases outside the gene matches. The CDR3 bases are TGTGCCAGCAGCATGCCGGGACAGGGGCGGTCTCTCTATGGCTACACCTTC. Amino acid sequence: CASSMPGQGRSLYGYTF.

The genes are TRBV29-1 and TRBJ1-1, with no clear D. The germline CDR1 and CDR2 sequences are SQVTM and ANQGSEA. Trimming cost V 4 bases and J 0 bases, with 6 bases left between them. The CDR3 length is 12 residues. The CDR3 sequence is CSVGRMNTEAFF. As DNA, the CDR3 is TGCAGCGTTGGGCGGATGAACACTGAAGCTTTCTTT.

This clonotype was detected a few times. The chain is built from TRBV3-1 and TRBJ2-7; D possibly corresponds to TRBD2 (7 bases). The CDR3 loop spans 14 amino acids. The germline V and J ends were trimmed by 4 bases and 2 bases, with 12 bases remaining between them. Per the germline V gene, CDR1 is LGHDT and CDR2 is YNNKEL (reference sequence). The CDR3 DNA reads as TGTGCCAGCAGCCCGGGGGCGGGAGCCTACGAGCAGTACTTC. Translated: CASSPGAGAYEQYF.

This clonotype has only a few counts. CDR3 in amino acids: CASSSLSFADTQYF. The CDR3 coding sequence is TGTGCCAGCAGTTCTTTGTCTTTTGCAGATACGCAGTATTTT. The chain couples TRBV6-5 to TRBJ2-3; D remains unclear. Trimming left V 4 bases short and J 4 bases short, with 12 bases between. Germline V lookup: CDR1 MNHEY, CDR2 SVGAGI. This CDR3 is 14 amino acids long.

This clonotype has more than one count but fewer than ten. This chain uses TRBV6-5 with TRBJ1-5, with unresolved D. The germline CDR1 and CDR2 sequences are MNHEY and SVGAGI. The CDR3 has 14 residues. V was pared by 5 bases and J by 2 bases, with 10 bases between. As DNA, the CDR3 is TGTGCCAGCAGTGCCCTTTTGGGCAATCAGCCCCAGCATTTT. Translating gives CASSALLGNQPQHF.

This clonotype was found a few times. J is TRBJ2-1 and V is TRBV5-8; 9 bases fit TRBD2. This CDR3 spans 15 amino acids. Germline CDR1 SGHTS, CDR2 YDEGEE. After removal of 4 bases from V and 3 bases from J, the junction contained 5 bases not matched to a gene. Written as DNA, the CDR3 is TGTGCCAGCAGCCTGGGGCGGGGGGGCTACAATGAGCAGTTCTTC. Protein: CASSLGRGGYNEQFF.

This clonotype appeared many times. The chain couples TRBV6-1 to TRBJ1-5; 11 bases are shared with TRBD1. V was pared by 3 bases and J by 7 bases, with 2 bases of the junction left unmatched. Germline CDR1 MNHNS, CDR2 SASEGT. The CDR3 is 14 residues long. The CDR3 loop is CASSEGTGGQPQHF. Here the CDR3 DNA reads TGTGCCAGCAGTGAGGGGACAGGGGGACAGCCCCAGCATTTT.

This clonotype showed up just once. At one of its ends the junction is not consistent with the germline gene, which may arise from a read error. CDR3 amino acids: CASSWAPGLAGHEKYF. CDR3 sequence (DNA): TGTGCCAGCAGCTGGGCGCCGGGACTAGCGGGACACGAGAAGTACTTC. The chain combines TRBV5-6 with TRBJ2-7; 13 bases match TRBD2. Per the germline V gene, CDR1 is SGHDT and CDR2 is YYEEEE. The CDR3 sequence is 16 residues long. The whole variable domain, remainder taken from reference TRBV5-6 and TRBJ2-7, is DAGVTQSPTHLIKTRGQQVTLRCSPKSGHDTVSWYQQALGQGPQFIFQYYEEEERQRGNFPDRFSGHQFPNYSSELNVNALLLGDSALYLCASSWAPGLAGHEKYFGPGTRLTVT.

This clonotype was found a few times. The chain employs TRBV5-4 and TRBJ1-3; D uncertain. The CDR3 consists of 16 residues. Germline CDR1 reads SGHNT; CDR2 reads YYREEE (reference sequence). With 3 bases removed from V and 0 bases from J, the gap between germline ends came to 13 bases. Here the CDR3 reads CASSSDVSSSGNTIYF. The CDR3 DNA reads as TGTGCCAGCAGCTCGGATGTTTCGTCCTCTGGAAACACCATATATTTT.

In this sample, this clonotype turned up a few times. The V and J genes are TRBV2 and TRBJ1-3, with D unclear. Germline V gene lookup returns CDR1 SNHLY and CDR2 FYNNEI. Trimming removed 7 bases at V and 4 bases at J, with 11 bases between. The CDR3 has 13 residues. CDR3 region: CASTTDDGNTIYF. Here the CDR3 DNA reads TGTGCCAGCACCACGGACGACGGAAACACCATATATTTT.

In its sample, this clonotype was seen many times. The chain employs TRBV20-1 and TRBJ1-5; possibly TRBD1 for D (5 bases). The CDR3 runs to 19 residues. Germline CDR1 reads DFQATT; CDR2 reads SNEGSKA (reference sequence). The ends were cut back, 0 bases at V and 0 bases at J, with 21 bases in the middle. Here the CDR3 reads CSARDLIGTGRYSNQPQHF. The DNA for the CDR3 is TGCAGTGCTAGAGATTTAATCGGGACCGGTCGATATAGCAATCAGCCCCAGCATTTT.

In its sample, this clonotype was seen many times. The rearrangement uses TRBV7-6 and TRBJ1-5; D gene ambiguous. Germline loops: CDR1 SGHVS, CDR2 FNYEAQ. The ends were cut back, 0 bases at V and 4 bases at J, with 16 bases in the middle. The CDR3 covers 17 residues. The CDR3 DNA is TGTGCCAGCAGCTTAGCGCGGTCACAATGGGATAATCAGCCCCAGCATTTT. Protein: CASSLARSQWDNQPQHF.

This clonotype was counted between two and nine times. The chain is built from TRBV12-3 or TRBV12-4 and TRBJ1-6, with D perhaps TRBD1 (5 bases). Trimming took off 5 bases at V and 7 bases at J, with 12 bases between the two ends. The CDR3 is made up of 14 amino acids. The CDR3 DNA sequence: TGTGCCAGCAGTCCCGACAGAGAGAATTCACCCCTCCACTTT. Translation gives CASSPDRENSPLHF.

The rearrangement joins TRBV20-1 to TRBJ1-6, with D perhaps TRBD1 (6 bases). The V gene's germline CDR1 is DFQATT and CDR2 SNEGSKA (reference sequence). The CDR3 consists of 16 residues. V lost 0 bases, J lost 0 bases, and 9 bases lay in between. The CDR3 nucleotides read TGCAGTGCTAGAGATGTGGACAGCTCCTATAATTCACCCCTCCACTTT. This encodes CSARDVDSSYNSPLHF.

Turning to this clonotype: One base away lies a much larger clone, so this may be a sequencing read error. The chain uses TRBV11-3 and TRBJ2-6, with TRBD1 matching over 9 bases. Germline V gene lookup returns CDR1 SGHNT and CDR2 YENEEA. CDR3 size: 21 residues. Here the CDR3 reads CARSSSRGQGPPGTGANVLTF. DNA of the CDR3: TGTGCCAGGAGCTCCAGCCGCGGACAGGGGCCCCCTGGAACTGGGGCCAACGTCCTGACTTTC.

This chain joins TRBV5-4 and TRBJ2-5; D unresolved. Trimming removed 1 base at V and 3 bases at J, with 10 bases between. CDR3 length: 14 residues. The germline V gene encodes CDR1 SGHNT and CDR2 YYREEE (reference sequence). The CDR3 DNA follows: TGTGCCAGCAGCTTGATCGGGCGAGAAGAGACCCAGTACTTC. As protein: CASSLIGREETQYF.

Only a few counts were recorded for this clonotype. J is TRBJ2-5 and V is TRBV7-2, with 11 bases identical to TRBD2. CDR1 SGHTA and CDR2 FQGNSA come from the germline V gene. J gave up 5 bases and V 5 bases, and 10 bases lay outside the gene matches. CDR3 size: 16 residues. The CDR3 bases are TGTGCCAGCAGCCCGGGACTAGCGGAATGGGGTGAGACCCAGTACTTC. Its protein is CASSPGLAEWGETQYF. The full variable domain, rest sourced from reference TRBV7-2 and TRBJ2-5, is GAGVSQSPSNKVTEKGKDVELRCDPISGHTALYWYRQSLGQGLEFLIYFQGNSAPDKSGLPSDRFSAERTGGSVSTLTIQRTQQEDSAVYLCASSPGLAEWGETQYFGPGTRLLVL.

The chain links TRBV5-1 to TRBJ1-5, with 8 bases aligning to TRBD1. The CDR3 has 15 amino acids. Losses at the gene ends were 1 base for V and 6 bases for J; bases not matched to a gene: 6. Germline-derived CDR1 and CDR2 are SGHRS and YFSETQ. The CDR3 DNA sequence: TGCGCCAGCAGCTTGTATTCAGGGGGCGGTCAGCCCCAGCATTTT. The encoded protein is CASSLYSGGGQPQHF.

There are many counts of this clonotype. This chain joins TRBV29-1 and TRBJ2-7, with 10 bases identical to TRBD2. J gave up 4 bases and V 3 bases, and 6 bases lay outside the gene matches. Germline-derived CDR1 and CDR2 are SQVTM and ANQGSEA. The CDR3 contains 14 residues. CDR3 region: CSVDDPSGSYEQYF. The DNA for the CDR3 is TGCAGCGTTGATGACCCTAGCGGGAGTTACGAGCAGTACTTC.

This clonotype has a handful of counts. The chain employs TRBV15 and TRBJ2-7; a possible D gene is TRBD2 (5 bases). Trimming pared 0 bases from V and 0 bases from J, leaving 15 bases between. Germline lookup yields CDR1 LNHNV and CDR2 YYDKDF (reference sequence). This CDR3 spans 17 amino acids. Here the CDR3 DNA reads TGTGCCACCAGCAGAGATAAAGCGAGCGGTTACTCCTACGAGCAGTACTTC. This gives the protein CATSRDKASGYSYEQYF.

This clonotype was counted between two and nine times. CDR3 bases: TGTGCCAGCAGCTCACCGGGGTACAATGAGCAGTTCTTC. This codes for CASSSPGYNEQFF. This sequence joins TRBV4-2 and TRBJ2-1, with D maybe TRBD2 (5 bases). The CDR3 covers 13 residues. Trimming shortened V by 5 bases and J by 4 bases, and 9 bases separated the two germline ends. The germline V gene encodes CDR1 LGHNA and CDR2 YNFKEQ.

This chain connects TRBV6-5 to TRBJ1-1; possibly TRBD1 for D (5 bases). Germline V gene sequence: CDR1 MNHEY, CDR2 SVGAGI. The CDR3 length is 18 residues. Deletions cut 3 bases from V and 2 bases from J, with 22 bases between. The CDR3 here is CASSYSVWTFQGNTEAFF. CDR3 coding DNA: TGTGCCAGCAGTTATTCAGTATGGACGTTCCAGGGAAACACTGAAGCTTTCTTT.

In its sample, this clonotype was seen a few times. The chain employs TRBV7-9 and TRBJ2-5; D gene unclear. Trimming cost V 2 bases and J 2 bases, with 6 bases left between them. In germline, CDR1 is SEHNR, CDR2 FQNEAQ (reference sequence). The CDR3 totals 13 residues. The DNA for the CDR3 is TGTGCCAGCAGCTTAAGTCATCAAGAGACCCAGTACTTC. Translating it yields CASSLSHQETQYF. Together with reference TRBV7-9 and TRBJ2-5, the CDR3 gives the full variable domain: DTGVSQNPRHKITKRGQNVTFRCDPISEHNRLYWYRQTLGQGPEFLTYFQNEAQLEKSRLLSDRFSAERPKGSFSTLEIQRTEQGDSAMYLCASSLSHQETQYFGPGTRLLVL.

V gene TRBV6-2 or TRBV6-3 combines with J gene TRBJ2-2; D ambiguous. CDR1 MNHEY and CDR2 SVGEGT come from the germline V gene. The CDR3 is 18 amino acids. Between the trimmed V and J ends, which lost 0 bases and 6 bases, there was a span of 20 bases. CDR3 sequence: CASSYSNTQRLRPGELFF. In DNA, the CDR3 is TGTGCCAGCAGTTACTCCAACACCCAGAGGCTGAGGCCCGGGGAGCTGTTTTTT.

This clonotype has a handful of counts. The chain recombines TRBV2 with TRBJ2-3; D remains ambiguous. CDR1 and CDR2 from the germline V gene are SNHLY and FYNNEI. The V end was cut by 1 base, the J end by 3 bases, with 11 bases between. The CDR3 is 15 amino acids. This chain's CDR3 is CASSEDLDPTDTQYF. Written as DNA, the CDR3 is TGTGCCAGCAGTGAAGACCTAGACCCTACAGATACGCAGTATTTT.

This clonotype was detected a few times. The V and J genes are TRBV10-3 and TRBJ2-3, with D maybe TRBD1 (5 bases). Trimming removed 0 bases from V and 1 base from J, with 11 bases in between. Germline CDR1 ENHRY, CDR2 SYGVKD. The CDR3 contains 16 residues. CDR3 sequence (DNA): TGTGCCATCAGTGAGTCTGTAGGGGTTGGCACAGATACGCAGTATTTT. Protein sequence: CAISESVGVGTDTQYF.